This TCR beta chain appears in the sequencing data of a study of T cell responses to AZD1222 COVID-19 vaccine. The V and J ends lost 5 bases and 5 bases respectively, with 16 bases between them. This CDR3 comprises 15 residues. The germline gives CDR1 SGHVS, CDR2 FQNEAQ. Only in-frame clones appear in the TCRdb table, and some are missing; sequencing was by immunoSEQ multiplex PCR. The sample comprises over 130,000 clones, 94% of which are singletons, and around 1.3% rests with the top ten. Material: peripheral blood, obtained on day 0 of AZD1222 vaccination. The TCR sequence derives from an adult in good health. The chain joins TRBV7-8 to TRBJ1-5; D not resolved. CDR3: CASSPESARYQPQHF. In DNA, the CDR3 is TGTGCCAGCAGCCCCGAAAGCGCAAGGTATCAGCCCCAGCATTTT.